Presented here are 2 T cell receptor beta chains from one specimen sequenced in a study of radiation and T cells in renal cell carcinoma. Time point defined: baseline pretreatment blood. Noted treatment: 15 Gy SBRT to primary tumor, nephrectomy 4 weeks later. TCRdb's table, derived via immunoSEQ multiplex PCR, lists solely in-frame clones and lacks some. The data show approximately 90,000 clones, with around nine tenths seen just once and about 7.9% held by the top ten. The specimen was blood, collected from a patient whose treatment included radiotherapy and nephrectomy. The source of these receptors is a man between 45 and 60 years old with renal cell carcinoma.

The chain couples TRBV7-2 to TRBJ2-3; D is undetermined. The CDR3 length is 13 residues. V was pared by 6 bases and J by 0 bases, with 7 bases between. CDR1 is SGHTA and CDR2 is FQGNSA in the germline V gene. The DNA for the CDR3 is TGTGCCAGCAGGCCACGTAGCACAGATACGCAGTATTTT. Protein sequence: CASRPRSTDTQYF. The variable domain in full, completed from reference TRBV7-2 and TRBJ2-3, reads GAGVSQSPSNKVTEKGKDVELRCDPISGHTALYWYRQSLGQGLEFLIYFQGNSAPDKSGLPSDRFSAERTGGSVSTLTIQRTQQEDSAVYLCASRPRSTDTQYFGPGTRLTVL.

The sample holds a few counts of this clone. This chain uses TRBV19 with TRBJ1-4; the D is unclear. Germline V lookup: CDR1 LNHDA, CDR2 SQIVND (reference sequence). The CDR3 length is 13 residues. The V end was cut by 3 bases, the J end by 4 bases, with 6 bases between. In DNA, the CDR3 is TGTGCCAGTAGTATTACCGGTAATGAAAAACTGTTTTTT. Translation gives CASSITGNEKLFF.